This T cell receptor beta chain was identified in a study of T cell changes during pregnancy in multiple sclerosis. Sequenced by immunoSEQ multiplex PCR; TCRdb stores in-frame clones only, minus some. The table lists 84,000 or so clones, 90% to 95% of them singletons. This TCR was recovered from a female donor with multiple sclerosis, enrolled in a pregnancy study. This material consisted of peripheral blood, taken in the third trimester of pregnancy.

The CDR3, as DNA: TGTGCCAGCAGTCCTACTAGCGGGTGGGGTGCGGTGTATACGCAGTATTTT. It is translated as CASSPTSGWGAVYTQYF. This chain connects TRBV27 to TRBJ2-3; 9 nucleotides agree with TRBD2. CDR3 length: 17 residues. The germline gives CDR1 MNHEY, CDR2 SMNVEV (reference sequence). J was trimmed by 7 bases and V by 5 bases; bases with no gene match: 16.